The T cell receptor beta chain described here comes from a study of cytomegalovirus exposure and HLA in healthy donors listed by TCRdb under 2017. Regarding the study in general: According to an earlier analysis of 587 of the donors, 150 million to 200 million T cells yielded over 90 million unique TCR beta sequences and roughly 280 Gb of sequence data. Roughly 300 gigabases of sequencing data and 70 million to 85 million unique TCR sequences were included in an early release covering several hundred HLA-typed donors. Of the 300 to 500 genotyped donors, 65% to 90% were placed in the genetic ancestry cluster associated with self-reported Caucasian donors. The study was designed to test whether signatures of past pathogen exposure could be identified by cataloging public T cell receptors. Using immunosequencing, the study profiled T cell repertoires from fewer than 700 subjects and related those repertoires to cytomegalovirus serostatus. Along with the approximately 600-subject first cohort, a separate validation cohort of 120 different subjects was used. The study combined high-throughput TCR immunosequencing, statistical association of individual TCRs with disease status, and machine learning to predict cytomegalovirus infection status. In a later analysis, previously published TCR beta repertoires from 500 to 750 donors were re-analyzed and high-resolution HLA genotyping was added so that TCR occurrence patterns could be studied. Rather than drawing on any new phenotypic data, the later analysis identified candidate immune exposures from TCR beta sequences and the way those sequences occurred across donors. An earlier analysis of several hundred of the donors applied high-throughput TCR beta sequencing to assess whether each TCR beta V gene segment acted as functional or pseudogenic. Alongside the repertoire data, information on donor age, sex, ethnicity and CMV serostatus was compiled. Genome-wide SNP genotypes for about 60% of the roughly 700 donors were used in a later genetic analysis, which treated that subset as a discovery cohort. All discovery cohort repertoires had been generated using a single sequencing platform. HLA typing included class I and class II loci at four-digit resolution. The number of typed donors differed by locus: about 620-640 for A, B, C, DRB1 and DQB1; 500 to 550 for DQA1; roughly 600 for DPA1; and around 490 for DPB1. A few DR-DQ haplotypes were handled as single units for association and clustering because linkage in the cohort was strong. Across around 400 genotyped donors of the cohort, an average of about 250,000 unique TCR beta nucleotide sequences per donor were sequenced, and roughly a sixth of those sequences were non-productive. The research as a whole found: According to the authors, the approach could potentially be generalized to other disease states and immunological phenotypes. Because HLA typing was unavailable for some donors at each locus, only the typed subset was used in association tests. The classifier was reported to diagnose cytomegalovirus status with high specificity and sensitivity in both the original cohort and the validation cohort. In the study, approximately 160 TCR beta chains were listed as associated with cytomegalovirus. According to a later analysis, TCR association rates differed among HLA loci, with DRB1 alleles showing the most associated TCRs and HLA-C alleles showing the fewest. Specific HLA alleles were associated with 15,000 to 20,000 TCR beta sequences at a false discovery rate of 0.05 in a later analysis. An earlier analysis of approximately 600 of the donors showed that most TCR beta V segments appeared in productive rearrangements either about 90% or about 30% of the time, which broadly matched IMGT annotations. Because counts were too low, about 18 rarely observed V segments, including chromosome 9 orphons, were excluded from the earlier analysis of 587 of the donors. Compared with the roughly 670-donor mean, donors in an Asian-associated ancestry cluster had fewer N-insertions in productive TCRs, according to a later genetic analysis. Sequencing depth was assumed to be roughly uniform across donors in the presence/absence analyses, though that assumption may not hold. Most CMV-associated TCR beta chains appeared to be HLA-restricted in a later analysis, and the HLA associations seemed to be driven largely by CMV exposure. Linkage disequilibrium might explain the correlated functional status among segregating V segments, but an unknown experimental factor could not be excluded. While some public TCRs were present in many individuals, most TCR sequences turned up only very rarely across donors. In a later analysis, HLA-associated TCR beta chains showed more clonal expansion and lower generation probabilities than non-associated chains that were equally common. In a later genetic analysis, a missense DCLRE1C variant was associated with V-gene and J-gene trimming of TCR beta chains, and the association was replicated in an independent cohort. Several of the top co-occurrence clusters appeared to be linked to parvovirus B19, influenza, CMV and Epstein-Barr virus, according to a later analysis. A further reported finding was that TCR beta sequences accurately predicted the HLA-A and HLA-B alleles for most subjects in the first cohort. CMV serostatus was the only immune exposure information available for the cohort. In vitro tests confirmed that three of the cytomegalovirus-associated TCR beta chains recognize cytomegalovirus antigens. The cohort was sequenced for TCR beta chains only, and without alpha or paired-chain data the features that could be detected were limited. When HLA alleles, especially DR and DQ, strongly co-occurred, attributing TCR associations to individual alleles was difficult. A cluster of highly shared sequence variants was judged likely to be a technical artifact of the sequencing pipeline.

Points on this clone: The antigen it binds to is not known. No per-base quality is available; no much larger clone lies one base away.

Library preparation employed the immunoSEQ multiplex PCR assay. For the multiplex PCR, a mixture combining 60 forward primers for TCR Vbeta segments and 13 reverse primers for TCR Jbeta segments was used. The CDR3 region of rearranged TCR beta genes was amplified from genomic DNA by a multiplex PCR assay. Amplified TCR beta libraries were sequenced as 87-base-pair reads on the Illumina HiSeq System. The authors' analysis ran thus. A later analysis tallied approximately 87 million unique TCR beta chains across the roughly 610 repertoires, and about 10 million of those chains were shared by two or more donors. To remove PCR and sequencing errors, raw reads were error-corrected and collapsed into unique sequences using a nearest-neighbor algorithm that merged closely related sequences. Alignment of CDR3 sequences to IMGT reference sequences was used to assign V, D and J gene segments. For a sequence to be retained, at least a six-nucleotide match to both a V gene segment and a J gene segment was required. Rearrangements were called productive when the CDR3 lacked stop codons and stayed in frame with V and J; all others were non-productive. Following IMGT convention, CDR3 was defined as the stretch from the second conserved V-encoded cysteine to the conserved J-encoded phenylalanine. The earlier analysis of fewer than 700 of the donors excluded sequences that lacked an unambiguous match to a single V gene segment. In an earlier analysis of 587 of the donors, a V segment was called functional when productive rearrangements were above 56.7%, and segregating when the standard deviation between donors exceeded 5%. To diagnose cytomegalovirus status from the catalog of TCR beta chain sequences, a statistical classification framework was built. In a later analysis, TCR nucleotide sequences were compared against IMGT/GENE-DB human TR gene sequences so that V and J genes could be assigned. A later analysis assigned CDR3 sequences and most-parsimonious VDJ recombination scenarios with the TCRdist pipeline. In a later analysis, each TCR beta chain was defined by its CDR3 amino acid sequence together with its V-gene family, and reads lacking a unique V-gene family were excluded. In a later analysis, 450 to 600 highly shared, low-generation-probability nucleotide sequences were removed to address suspected cross-contamination and a sequencing artifact. For each public chain, a later analysis derived a clonal expansion index from normalized ranks of inferred template counts within each repertoire. Generation probabilities in a later analysis came from a VDJ recombination model fitted to out-of-frame rearrangements, and those results were checked against IGoR. A later analysis scored TCR-TCR, TCR-HLA and TCR-CMV co-occurrence with hypergeometric tests, applying a repertoire-size bias correction to TCR pairs. False discovery rates were estimated in a later analysis by permuting HLA or CMV assignments 20 times. A later analysis grouped co-occurring TCRs with DBSCAN, adding TCRdist sequence similarity when clustering within HLA-allele-positive subsets. Co-occurrence clustering excluded repertoires with fewer than 30,000 or more than 120,000 public chains, plus five with anomalous nucleotide sharing. TCRdb took over this immuneACCESS table, retaining in-frame rearrangements with V and J assigned. Such tables are incomplete; in checked studies, under half of the missing clones stem from an unresolved V gene, and the remainder is unexplained. V, J and clone size derive from that table, while D and trimming were established from the DNA sequence. The sample table contains over 50,000 clones; only one count was recorded for around 87% of them. Of the sample, 1.4% to 1.5% falls within the top ten clones.

The cohort comprised around 690 healthy bone marrow donors. At the time of sampling, all cohort members were nominally healthy, though unrecorded immune exposures were likely present. The donor was CMV seronegative and belonged to the group of several hundred seronegative cohort members. Every donor gave a peripheral blood sample, and the peripheral blood mononuclear cells from that sample were used for TCR beta sequencing. Genomic DNA was extracted from the blood cell samples with the Qiagen DNeasy Blood Extraction Kit. The clonotype comes from a man between 18 and 29 years old in good health and CMV-seronegative. Sequenced input: PBMCs.

The bases read TGTGCCAGCAGAACAGGTTTCACTGAAGCTTTCTTT. Translation gives CASRTGFTEAFF. The sequence links TRBV28 to TRBJ1-1, and the D gene may be TRBD1, 5 bases matching. Including the terminal cysteine and phenylalanine, the CDR3 comprises 12 residues. Only CDR3 DNA remains: 36 bases, in frame from the first base. The junction carries 9 bases between V and J, which are trimmed by 6 bases and 4 bases respectively. The germline V gene yields MDHEN for CDR1 and SYDVKM for CDR2.